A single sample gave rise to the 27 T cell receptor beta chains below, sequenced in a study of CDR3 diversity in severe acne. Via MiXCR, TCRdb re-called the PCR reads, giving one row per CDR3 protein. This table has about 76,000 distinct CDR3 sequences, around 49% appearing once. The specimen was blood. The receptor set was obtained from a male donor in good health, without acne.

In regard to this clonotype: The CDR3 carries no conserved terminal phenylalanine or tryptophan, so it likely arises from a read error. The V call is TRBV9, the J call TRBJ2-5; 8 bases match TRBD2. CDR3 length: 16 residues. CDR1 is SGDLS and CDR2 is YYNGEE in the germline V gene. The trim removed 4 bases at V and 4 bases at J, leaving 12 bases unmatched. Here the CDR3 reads CASSISMGLAGETQYL. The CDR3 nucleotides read TGTGCCAGCAGCATATCAATGGGGCTAGCGGGAGAGACCCAGTACCTC.

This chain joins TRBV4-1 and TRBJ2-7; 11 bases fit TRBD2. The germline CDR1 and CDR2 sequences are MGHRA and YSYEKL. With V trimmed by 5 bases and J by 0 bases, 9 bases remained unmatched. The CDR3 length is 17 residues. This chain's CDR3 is CASSATTGTSGSYEQYF. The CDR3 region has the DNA TGCGCCAGCAGCGCGACCACCGGGACTAGCGGCTCCTACGAGCAGTACTTC.

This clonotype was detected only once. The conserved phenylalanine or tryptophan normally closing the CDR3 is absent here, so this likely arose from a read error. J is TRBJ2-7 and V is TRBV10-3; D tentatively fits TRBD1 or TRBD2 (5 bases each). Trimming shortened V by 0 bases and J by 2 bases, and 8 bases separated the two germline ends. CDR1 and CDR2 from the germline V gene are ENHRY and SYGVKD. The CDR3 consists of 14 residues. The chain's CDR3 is CAISESGRAYEQYL. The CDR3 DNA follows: TGTGCCATCAGTGAGTCGGGACGGGCCTACGAGCAGTACCTC.

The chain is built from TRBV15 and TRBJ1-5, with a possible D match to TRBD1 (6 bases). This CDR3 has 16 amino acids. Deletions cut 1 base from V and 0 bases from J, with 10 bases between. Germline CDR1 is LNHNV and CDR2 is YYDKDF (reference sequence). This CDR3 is CATSRVTGYSNQPQHF. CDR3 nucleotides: TGTGCCACCAGCAGAGTGACAGGCTATAGCAATCAGCCCCAGCATTTT.

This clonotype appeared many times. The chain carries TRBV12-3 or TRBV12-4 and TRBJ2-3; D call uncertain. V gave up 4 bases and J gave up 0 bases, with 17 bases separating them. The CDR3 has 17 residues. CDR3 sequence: CASSSPVRHLSTDTQYF. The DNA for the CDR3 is TGTGCCAGCAGTTCCCCCGTCCGGCATCTTAGCACAGATACGCAGTATTTT.

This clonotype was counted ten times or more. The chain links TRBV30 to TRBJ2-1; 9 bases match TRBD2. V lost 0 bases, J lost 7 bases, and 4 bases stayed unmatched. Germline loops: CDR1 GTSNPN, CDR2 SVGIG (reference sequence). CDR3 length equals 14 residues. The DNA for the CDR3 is TGTGCCTGGAGTGTACTAGGACTAGCGAATGAGCAGTTCTTC. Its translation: CAWSVLGLANEQFF.

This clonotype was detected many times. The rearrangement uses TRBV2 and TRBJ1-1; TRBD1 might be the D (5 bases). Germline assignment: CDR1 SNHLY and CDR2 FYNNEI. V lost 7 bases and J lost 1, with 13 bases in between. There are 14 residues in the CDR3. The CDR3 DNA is TGTGCCAGCAATCCCCGGAGGGGGAACACTGAAGCTTTCTTT. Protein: CASNPRRGNTEAFF.

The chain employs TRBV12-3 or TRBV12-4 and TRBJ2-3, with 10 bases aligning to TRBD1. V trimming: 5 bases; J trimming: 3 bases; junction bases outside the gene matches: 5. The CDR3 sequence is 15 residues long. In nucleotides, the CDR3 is TGTGCCAGCAGTCCGGGACAGGGGTGGACAGATACGCAGTATTTT. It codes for CASSPGQGWTDTQYF.

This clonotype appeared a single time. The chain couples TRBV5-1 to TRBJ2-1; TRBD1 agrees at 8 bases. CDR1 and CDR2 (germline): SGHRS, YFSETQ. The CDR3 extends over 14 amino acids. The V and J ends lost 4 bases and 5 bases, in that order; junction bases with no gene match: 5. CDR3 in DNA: TGCGCCAGCAGCGAACCGACAGGGGACAATGAGCAGTTCTTC. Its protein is CASSEPTGDNEQFF.

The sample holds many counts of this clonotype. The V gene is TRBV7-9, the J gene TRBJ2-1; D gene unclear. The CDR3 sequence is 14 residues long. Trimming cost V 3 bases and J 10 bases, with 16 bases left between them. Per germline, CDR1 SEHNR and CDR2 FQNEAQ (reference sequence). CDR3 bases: TGTGCCAGCAGCTTCCCCTTTATCTCCGGAGAGCAGTTCTTC. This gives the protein CASSFPFISGEQFF. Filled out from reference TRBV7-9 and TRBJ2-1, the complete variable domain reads DTGVSQNPRHKITKRGQNVTFRCDPISEHNRLYWYRQTLGQGPEFLTYFQNEAQLEKSRLLSDRFSAERPKGSFSTLEIQRTEQGDSAMYLCASSFPFISGEQFFGPGTRLTVL.

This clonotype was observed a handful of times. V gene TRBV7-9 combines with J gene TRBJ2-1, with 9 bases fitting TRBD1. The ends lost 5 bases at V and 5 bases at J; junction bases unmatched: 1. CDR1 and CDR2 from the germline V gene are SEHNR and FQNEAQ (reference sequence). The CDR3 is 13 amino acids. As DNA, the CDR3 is TGTGCCAGCAGCAGGGACAGGGACAATGAGCAGTTCTTC. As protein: CASSRDRDNEQFF.

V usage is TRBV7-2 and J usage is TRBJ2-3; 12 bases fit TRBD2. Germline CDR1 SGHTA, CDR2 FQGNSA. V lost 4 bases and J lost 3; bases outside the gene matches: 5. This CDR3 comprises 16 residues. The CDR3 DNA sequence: TGTGCCAGCAGCTATGGGGGACTAGCGGGTACAGATACGCAGTATTTT. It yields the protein CASSYGGLAGTDTQYF. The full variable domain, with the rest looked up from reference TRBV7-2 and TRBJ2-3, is GAGVSQSPSNKVTEKGKDVELRCDPISGHTALYWYRQSLGQGLEFLIYFQGNSAPDKSGLPSDRFSAERTGGSVSTLTIQRTQQEDSAVYLCASSYGGLAGTDTQYFGPGTRLTVL.

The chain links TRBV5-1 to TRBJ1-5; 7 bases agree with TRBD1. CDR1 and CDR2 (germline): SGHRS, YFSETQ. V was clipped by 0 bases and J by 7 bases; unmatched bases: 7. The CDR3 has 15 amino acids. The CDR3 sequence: CASSLVTGFRQPQHF. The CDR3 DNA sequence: TGCGCCAGCAGCTTGGTGACAGGGTTCAGGCAGCCCCAGCATTTT.

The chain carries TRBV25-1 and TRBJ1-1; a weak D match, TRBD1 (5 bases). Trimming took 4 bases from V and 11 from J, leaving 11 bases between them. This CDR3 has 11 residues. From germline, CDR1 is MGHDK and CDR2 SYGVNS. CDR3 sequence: CASSAFGGAFF. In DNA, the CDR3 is TGTGCCAGCAGTGCGTTCGGGGGTGCTTTCTTT.

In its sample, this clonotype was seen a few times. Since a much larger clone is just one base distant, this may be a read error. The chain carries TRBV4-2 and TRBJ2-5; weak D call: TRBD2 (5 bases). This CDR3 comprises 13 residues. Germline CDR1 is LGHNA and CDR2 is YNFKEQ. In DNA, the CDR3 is TGTGGCAGCAGCCCAACCCCGGGGGAGACCCAGTACTTC. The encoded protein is CGSSPTPGETQYF.

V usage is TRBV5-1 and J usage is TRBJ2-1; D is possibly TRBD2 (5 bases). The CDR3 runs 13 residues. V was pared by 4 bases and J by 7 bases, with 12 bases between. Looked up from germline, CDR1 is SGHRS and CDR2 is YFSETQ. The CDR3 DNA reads TGCGCCAGCAGCCCTGGGGAGACTAATGAGCAGTTCTTC. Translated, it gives CASSPGETNEQFF.

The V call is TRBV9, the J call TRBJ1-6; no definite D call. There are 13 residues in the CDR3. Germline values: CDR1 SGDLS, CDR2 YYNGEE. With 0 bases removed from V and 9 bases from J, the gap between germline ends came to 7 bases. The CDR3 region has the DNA TGTGCCAGCAGCGTAGGGGGTAGTTCACCCCTCCACTTT. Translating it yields CASSVGGSSPLHF.

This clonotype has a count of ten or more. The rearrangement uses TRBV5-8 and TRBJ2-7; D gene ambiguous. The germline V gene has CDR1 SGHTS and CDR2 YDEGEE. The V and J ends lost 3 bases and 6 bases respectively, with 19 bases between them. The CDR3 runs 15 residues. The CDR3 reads CASSYHLIRTGEQYF. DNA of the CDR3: TGTGCCAGCAGCTACCACCTGATCCGAACTGGCGAGCAGTACTTC.

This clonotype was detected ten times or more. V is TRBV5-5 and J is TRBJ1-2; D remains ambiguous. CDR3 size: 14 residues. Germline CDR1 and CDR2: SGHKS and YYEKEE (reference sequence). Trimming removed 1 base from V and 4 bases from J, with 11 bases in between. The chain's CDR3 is CASSLTAQSYGYTF. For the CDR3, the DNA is TGTGCCAGCAGCTTGACAGCCCAATCCTATGGCTACACCTTC. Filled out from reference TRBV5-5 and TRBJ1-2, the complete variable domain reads DAGVTQSPTHLIKTRGQQVTLRCSPISGHKSVSWYQQVLGQGPQFIFQYYEKEERGRGNFPDRFSARQFPNYSSELNVNALLLGDSALYLCASSLTAQSYGYTFGSGTRLTVV.

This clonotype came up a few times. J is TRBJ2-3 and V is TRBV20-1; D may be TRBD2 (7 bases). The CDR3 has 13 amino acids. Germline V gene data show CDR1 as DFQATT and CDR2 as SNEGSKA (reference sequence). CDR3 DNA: TGCAGCAGCCGGGGGGCTCGCACAGATACGCAGTATTTT. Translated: CSSRGARTDTQYF.

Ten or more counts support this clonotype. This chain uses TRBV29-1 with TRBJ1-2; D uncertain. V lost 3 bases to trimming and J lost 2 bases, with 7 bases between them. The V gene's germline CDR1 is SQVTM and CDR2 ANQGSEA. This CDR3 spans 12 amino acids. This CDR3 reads CSVDTENYGYTF. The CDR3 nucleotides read TGCAGCGTTGATACAGAGAACTATGGCTACACCTTC.

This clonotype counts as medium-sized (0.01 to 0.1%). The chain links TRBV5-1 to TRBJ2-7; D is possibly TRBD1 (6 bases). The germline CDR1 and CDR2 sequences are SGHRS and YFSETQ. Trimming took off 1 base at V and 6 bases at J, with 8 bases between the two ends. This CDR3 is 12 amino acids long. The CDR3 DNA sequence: TGCGCCAGCAGCTTGACAGGGAGCGAGCAGTACTTC. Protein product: CASSLTGSEQYF. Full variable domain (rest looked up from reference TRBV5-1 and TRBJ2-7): KAGVTQTPRYLIKTRGQQVTLSCSPISGHRSVSWYQQTPGQGLQFLFEYFSETQRNKGNFPGRFSGRQFSNSRSEMNVSTLELGDSALYLCASSLTGSEQYFGPGTRLTVT.

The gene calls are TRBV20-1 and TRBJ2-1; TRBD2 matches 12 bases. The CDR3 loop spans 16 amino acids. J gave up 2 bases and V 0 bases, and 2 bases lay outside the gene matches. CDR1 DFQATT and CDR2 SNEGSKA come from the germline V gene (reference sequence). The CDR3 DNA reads TGCAGTGCTAGAGAACCTAGCGGGGGGGCCTACAATGAGCAGTTCTTC. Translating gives CSAREPSGGAYNEQFF.

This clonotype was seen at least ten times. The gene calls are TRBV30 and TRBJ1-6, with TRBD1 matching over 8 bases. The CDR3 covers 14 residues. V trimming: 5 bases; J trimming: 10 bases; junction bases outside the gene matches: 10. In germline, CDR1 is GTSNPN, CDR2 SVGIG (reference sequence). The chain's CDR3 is CAWAAGTGGSPLHF. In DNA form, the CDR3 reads TGTGCCTGGGCCGCCGGGACAGGTGGATCACCCCTCCACTTT.

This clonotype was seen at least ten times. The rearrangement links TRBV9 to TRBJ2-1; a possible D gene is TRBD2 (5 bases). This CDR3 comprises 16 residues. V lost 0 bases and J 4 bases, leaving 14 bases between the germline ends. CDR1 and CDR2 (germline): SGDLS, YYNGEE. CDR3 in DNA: TGTGCCAGCAGCGTAGGTCCGGACTCTTTATACAATGAGCAGTTCTTC. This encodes CASSVGPDSLYNEQFF.

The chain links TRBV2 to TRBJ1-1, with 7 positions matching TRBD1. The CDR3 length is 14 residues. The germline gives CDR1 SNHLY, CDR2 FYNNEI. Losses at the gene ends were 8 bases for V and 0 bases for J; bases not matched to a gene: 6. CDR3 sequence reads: CASRDRFMNTEAFF. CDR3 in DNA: TGTGCCAGCCGGGACAGATTCATGAACACTGAAGCTTTCTTT.

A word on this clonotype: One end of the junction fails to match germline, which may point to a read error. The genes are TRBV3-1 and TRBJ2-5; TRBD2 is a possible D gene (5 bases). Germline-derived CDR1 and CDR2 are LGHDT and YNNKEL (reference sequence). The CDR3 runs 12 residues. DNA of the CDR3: TGTGCCAGCAGCCAAGATGTAGGACTGGTCGACTTC. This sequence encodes CASSQDVGLVDF.